The rows below give T cell receptor beta chains drawn from one sample of a study of control samples from healthy donors and cancer patients. Some clones are missing from TCRdb's copy, which holds only in-frame ones; the method was immunoSEQ multiplex PCR. Altogether tens of thousands of clones are present, roughly 80% being singletons, with the ten largest covering roughly 16%. The sample was blood. Receptors were obtained from a man aged 45-65 years in good health. CDR3s include the opening cysteine and the closing phenylalanine or tryptophan. The order of the fields is CDR3 protein, CDR3 DNA, J gene, V gene, clone size, D gene, CDR3 length. The D gene is left open where the match is weak. The size entry is marked missing in some rows and otherwise reads once, few, many or a size class.

cdr3_aa: CASSARGHYGYTF
cdr3_nt: TGCGCCAGCAGCGCAAGAGGGCACTATGGCTACACCTTC
j_call: TRBJ1-2
v_call: TRBV4-3
clone_size: once
d_call: -
cdr3_length: 13

cdr3_aa: CASSPTPGRLAGGTQYF
cdr3_nt: TGTGCCAGCAGCCCGACCCCGGGGCGGCTGGCCGGGGGGACCCAGTACTTC
j_call: TRBJ2-5
v_call: TRBV7-2
clone_size: -
d_call: -
cdr3_length: 17

cdr3_aa: CASSLSVLRETQTQYF
cdr3_nt: TGTGCCAGCAGCTTAAGTGTTTTGCGGGAGACCCAGACCCAGTACTTC
j_call: TRBJ2-5
v_call: TRBV7-2
clone_size: -
d_call: TRBD2
cdr3_length: 16

cdr3_aa: CASSLRLAGTQGQYF
cdr3_nt: TGTGCCAGCAGCTTAAGACTAGCGGGGACACAGGGACAGTACTTC
j_call: TRBJ2-7
v_call: TRBV7-3
clone_size: -
d_call: TRBD2
cdr3_length: 15

cdr3_aa: CASSSGQGFGQETQYF
cdr3_nt: TGTGCCAGCAGCTCGGGACAGGGGTTCGGGCAGGAGACCCAGTACTTC
j_call: TRBJ2-5
v_call: TRBV5-6
clone_size: -
d_call: TRBD1
cdr3_length: 16

cdr3_aa: CASSQPLAQTLGYTF
cdr3_nt: TGTGCCAGCAGTCAGCCCCTAGCGCAGACCCTTGGCTACACCTTC
j_call: TRBJ1-2
v_call: TRBV28
clone_size: -
d_call: -
cdr3_length: 15

cdr3_aa: CASSGSGSRTDTQYF
cdr3_nt: TGTGCCAGCAGCGGTAGCGGGAGTCGGACAGATACGCAGTATTTT
j_call: TRBJ2-3
v_call: TRBV9
clone_size: once
d_call: TRBD2
cdr3_length: 15

cdr3_aa: CASSTEKNTEAFF
cdr3_nt: TGTGCCAGTAGCACGGAAAAGAACACTGAAGCTTTCTTT
j_call: TRBJ1-1
v_call: TRBV19
clone_size: -
d_call: -
cdr3_length: 13

cdr3_aa: CASTKNSGNTIYF
cdr3_nt: TGTGCCAGCACCAAAAACTCTGGAAACACCATATATTTT
j_call: TRBJ1-3
v_call: TRBV7-9
clone_size: -
d_call: -
cdr3_length: 13

cdr3_aa: CSGTGAQSIQYF
cdr3_nt: TGCAGCGGGACAGGGGCGCAAAGCATTCAGTACTTC
j_call: TRBJ2-4
v_call: TRBV29-1
clone_size: once
d_call: TRBD1
cdr3_length: 12

cdr3_aa: CASSHATSAVSEAFF
cdr3_nt: TGTGCCAGCAGCCACGCAACGTCCGCCGTCTCTGAAGCTTTCTTT
j_call: TRBJ1-1
v_call: TRBV7-9
clone_size: -
d_call: -
cdr3_length: 15

cdr3_aa: CASSLLGGLAGSEQYF
cdr3_nt: TGTGCCAGCAGCTTATTAGGAGGACTAGCGGGAAGCGAGCAGTACTTC
j_call: TRBJ2-7
v_call: TRBV7-2
clone_size: once
d_call: TRBD2
cdr3_length: 16

cdr3_aa: CASSERGVSYNSPLHF
cdr3_nt: TGTGCCAGCAGTGAAAGGGGTGTATCCTATAATTCACCCCTCCACTTT
j_call: TRBJ1-6
v_call: TRBV2
clone_size: once
d_call: -
cdr3_length: 16

cdr3_aa: CATPGQRIHRTSGRSTGELFF
cdr3_nt: TGTGCCACCCCGGGACAACGGATACATCGGACTAGCGGGAGGTCTACCGGGGAGCTGTTTTTT
j_call: TRBJ2-2
v_call: TRBV15
clone_size: -
d_call: TRBD2
cdr3_length: 21

cdr3_aa: CASSPVTVNTEAFF
cdr3_nt: TGTGCCAGCAGCCCCGTTACAGTGAACACTGAAGCTTTCTTT
j_call: TRBJ1-1
v_call: TRBV11-3
clone_size: -
d_call: -
cdr3_length: 14

cdr3_aa: CASSFPGQGTYNEQFF
cdr3_nt: TGTGCCAGCAGTTTCCCGGGACAGGGGACCTACAATGAGCAGTTCTTC
j_call: TRBJ2-1
v_call: TRBV27
clone_size: -
d_call: TRBD1
cdr3_length: 16

cdr3_aa: CASSLVPSALQETQYF
cdr3_nt: TGTGCCAGCAGCTTAGTTCCTAGCGCGCTCCAAGAGACCCAGTACTTC
j_call: TRBJ2-5
v_call: TRBV7-2
clone_size: -
d_call: -
cdr3_length: 16

cdr3_aa: CSVVPSGKLFF
cdr3_nt: TGCAGCGTTGTTCCCTCAGGGAAACTGTTTTTT
j_call: TRBJ1-4
v_call: TRBV29-1
clone_size: -
d_call: -
cdr3_length: 11

cdr3_aa: CASSLVAGNEINYGYTF
cdr3_nt: TGTGCCAGCAGCTTGGTGGCGGGAAACGAAATTAACTATGGCTACACCTTC
j_call: TRBJ1-2
v_call: TRBV7-2
clone_size: -
d_call: -
cdr3_length: 17

cdr3_aa: CASSEQGWSGELFF
cdr3_nt: TGTGCCAGCAGTGAACAGGGGTGGTCCGGGGAGCTGTTTTTT
j_call: TRBJ2-2
v_call: TRBV6-1
clone_size: -
d_call: -
cdr3_length: 14

cdr3_aa: CASSGSSGLLEQYF
cdr3_nt: TGTGCCAGCAGCGGGTCTAGCGGGCTCCTCGAGCAGTACTTC
j_call: TRBJ2-7
v_call: TRBV6-6
clone_size: few
d_call: TRBD2
cdr3_length: 14

cdr3_aa: CASSLEGTRNEQFF
cdr3_nt: TGCGCCAGCAGCTTGGAGGGGACACGGAATGAGCAGTTCTTC
j_call: TRBJ2-1
v_call: TRBV5-1
clone_size: once
d_call: -
cdr3_length: 14

cdr3_aa: CASSSTGAIRGEAFF
cdr3_nt: TGTGCCAGCAGCTCGACCGGGGCCATTAGGGGTGAAGCTTTCTTT
j_call: TRBJ1-1
v_call: TRBV5-4
clone_size: once
d_call: -
cdr3_length: 15

cdr3_aa: CASSLRQGGETQYF
cdr3_nt: TGTGCCAGTAGTCTTAGACAGGGAGGGGAGACCCAGTACTTC
j_call: TRBJ2-5
v_call: TRBV19
clone_size: -
d_call: -
cdr3_length: 14

cdr3_aa: CASSPQASGRPETQYF
cdr3_nt: TGTGCCAGCAGCCCCCAGGCTAGCGGGAGGCCGGAGACCCAGTACTTC
j_call: TRBJ2-5
v_call: TRBV5-6
clone_size: -
d_call: TRBD2
cdr3_length: 16

cdr3_aa: CASSYSTSGYYEQYF
cdr3_nt: TGTGCCAGCAGTTACTCAACTAGCGGGTACTACGAGCAGTACTTC
j_call: TRBJ2-7
v_call: TRBV6-6
clone_size: many
d_call: TRBD2
cdr3_length: 15

cdr3_aa: CASSDRQGATGELFF
cdr3_nt: TGTGCCAGCAGCGACAGACAGGGGGCCACCGGGGAGCTGTTTTTT
j_call: TRBJ2-2
v_call: TRBV7-8
clone_size: once
d_call: TRBD1
cdr3_length: 15

cdr3_aa: CASSLRGLSTGELFF
cdr3_nt: TGCGCCAGCAGCCTCAGGGGGCTATCCACCGGGGAGCTGTTTTTT
j_call: TRBJ2-2
v_call: TRBV5-1
clone_size: -
d_call: TRBD1
cdr3_length: 15

cdr3_aa: CASSFGSLAGNTGELFF
cdr3_nt: TGCGCCAGCAGCTTTGGTTCACTAGCGGGGAACACCGGGGAGCTGTTTTTT
j_call: TRBJ2-2
v_call: TRBV5-1
clone_size: -
d_call: TRBD2
cdr3_length: 17

cdr3_aa: CASSPGSDTQYF
cdr3_nt: TGTGCCAGCAGTCCCGGCTCAGATACGCAGTATTTT
j_call: TRBJ2-3
v_call: TRBV6-5
clone_size: once
d_call: -
cdr3_length: 12

cdr3_aa: CASSLDGVETGELFF
cdr3_nt: TGCGCCAGCAGCTTGGACGGGGTAGAAACCGGGGAGCTGTTTTTT
j_call: TRBJ2-2
v_call: TRBV5-1
clone_size: -
d_call: -
cdr3_length: 15

cdr3_aa: CATSHGTGDQPQHF
cdr3_nt: TGTGCCACCAGTCATGGGACAGGGGATCAGCCCCAGCATTTT
j_call: TRBJ1-5
v_call: TRBV24-1
clone_size: -
d_call: TRBD1
cdr3_length: 14

cdr3_aa: CASSGARGQDYEQYF
cdr3_nt: TGTGCCAGCAGTGGAGCCCGGGGACAGGACTACGAGCAGTACTTC
j_call: TRBJ2-7
v_call: TRBV6-2/TRBV6-3
clone_size: -
d_call: TRBD1
cdr3_length: 15

cdr3_aa: CASSLGLATETQYF
cdr3_nt: TGTGCCAGCAGCTTAGGACTAGCGACGGAGACCCAGTACTTC
j_call: TRBJ2-5
v_call: TRBV7-9
clone_size: -
d_call: TRBD2
cdr3_length: 14

cdr3_aa: CASSAQAGAGEETQYF
cdr3_nt: TGTGCCAGCAGCGCACAAGCGGGAGCGGGTGAAGAGACCCAGTACTTC
j_call: TRBJ2-5
v_call: TRBV7-8
clone_size: -
d_call: TRBD2
cdr3_length: 16

cdr3_aa: CASSLALSPQAFF
cdr3_nt: TGTGCCAGCAGTTTAGCTTTGAGTCCCCAAGCTTTCTTT
j_call: TRBJ1-1
v_call: TRBV12-3/TRBV12-4
clone_size: -
d_call: -
cdr3_length: 13

cdr3_aa: CAWRRRVGGPGFPDTQYF
cdr3_nt: TGTGCCTGGAGACGAAGGGTCGGAGGGCCCGGGTTCCCAGATACGCAGTATTTT
j_call: TRBJ2-3
v_call: TRBV30
clone_size: -
d_call: -
cdr3_length: 18

cdr3_aa: CASSRLASGSTGELFF
cdr3_nt: TGTGCCAGCAGCCGCCTGGCTAGCGGGAGTACCGGGGAGCTGTTTTTT
j_call: TRBJ2-2
v_call: TRBV7-2
clone_size: -
d_call: TRBD2
cdr3_length: 16

cdr3_aa: CASSVTGDPYEQYF
cdr3_nt: TGTGCCAGCAGCGTAACAGGGGACCCCTACGAGCAGTACTTC
j_call: TRBJ2-7
v_call: TRBV9
clone_size: once
d_call: TRBD1
cdr3_length: 14

cdr3_aa: CASSLGGDTPNTEAFF
cdr3_nt: TGCGCCAGCAGCTTGGGAGGGGACACCCCGAACACTGAAGCTTTCTTT
j_call: TRBJ1-1
v_call: TRBV5-1
clone_size: -
d_call: -
cdr3_length: 16

cdr3_aa: CASSVVGDTQYF
cdr3_nt: TGTGCCAGCAGCGTAGTCGGAGATACGCAGTATTTT
j_call: TRBJ2-3
v_call: TRBV9
clone_size: -
d_call: -
cdr3_length: 12

cdr3_aa: CASSLAVGAGDTQYF
cdr3_nt: TGCGCCAGCAGCTTGGCCGTGGGAGCGGGAGATACGCAGTATTTT
j_call: TRBJ2-3
v_call: TRBV5-1
clone_size: -
d_call: -
cdr3_length: 15

cdr3_aa: CASSLDRDRVQTQYF
cdr3_nt: TGTGCCAGCAGCCTCGACCGGGACAGGGTTCAGACCCAGTACTTC
j_call: TRBJ2-5
v_call: TRBV7-2
clone_size: -
d_call: TRBD1
cdr3_length: 15

cdr3_aa: CASSFRAGSEAFF
cdr3_nt: TGTGCCAGCAGCTTCAGAGCGGGGTCTGAAGCTTTCTTT
j_call: TRBJ1-1
v_call: TRBV7-9
clone_size: -
d_call: -
cdr3_length: 13

cdr3_aa: CASKTLQWRTGETEAFF
cdr3_nt: TGCGCCAGCAAGACCTTACAATGGAGGACAGGGGAGACTGAAGCTTTCTTT
j_call: TRBJ1-1
v_call: TRBV5-1
clone_size: -
d_call: TRBD1
cdr3_length: 17

cdr3_aa: CASSFRLTGELFF
cdr3_nt: TGTGCCAGCAGCTTTCGACTGACCGGGGAGCTGTTTTTT
j_call: TRBJ2-2
v_call: TRBV11-3
clone_size: -
d_call: -
cdr3_length: 13

cdr3_aa: CASSIVERYEQFF
cdr3_nt: TGTGCCAGTAGTATAGTTGAGCGTTATGAGCAGTTCTTC
j_call: TRBJ2-1
v_call: TRBV19
clone_size: -
d_call: -
cdr3_length: 13

cdr3_aa: CASSLAGGPVETQYF
cdr3_nt: TGTGCCAGCAGCTTAGCGGGAGGGCCGGTAGAGACCCAGTACTTC
j_call: TRBJ2-5
v_call: TRBV7-2
clone_size: few
d_call: TRBD2
cdr3_length: 15

cdr3_aa: CASSSGGQPNTEAFF
cdr3_nt: TGTGCCAGCAGTTCGGGGGGGCAACCGAACACTGAAGCTTTCTTT
j_call: TRBJ1-1
v_call: TRBV28
clone_size: -
d_call: -
cdr3_length: 15

cdr3_aa: CASSSPLSGDKETQYF
cdr3_nt: TGTGCCAGCAGTTCCCCCTTGAGCGGGGACAAAGAGACCCAGTACTTC
j_call: TRBJ2-5
v_call: TRBV6-5
clone_size: -
d_call: -
cdr3_length: 16

cdr3_aa: CASSLGTGRSAFF
cdr3_nt: TGTGCCAGCAGTTTAGGGACAGGGAGGAGCGCTTTCTTT
j_call: TRBJ1-1
v_call: TRBV12-3/TRBV12-4
clone_size: -
d_call: TRBD1
cdr3_length: 13

cdr3_aa: CASSQGVRDQPQHF
cdr3_nt: TGCGCCAGCAGCCAAGGGGTTAGGGACCAGCCCCAGCATTTT
j_call: TRBJ1-5
v_call: TRBV4-3
clone_size: -
d_call: -
cdr3_length: 14

cdr3_aa: CAGGGVGEKLFF
cdr3_nt: TGTGCCGGCGGGGGGGTTGGTGAAAAACTGTTTTTT
j_call: TRBJ1-4
v_call: TRBV19
clone_size: -
d_call: -
cdr3_length: 12

cdr3_aa: CASRFGVTYNEQFF
cdr3_nt: TGCGCCAGCAGGTTTGGTGTTACCTACAATGAGCAGTTCTTC
j_call: TRBJ2-1
v_call: TRBV5-1
clone_size: -
d_call: -
cdr3_length: 14